The present entry profiles one T cell receptor beta chain with its context. The CDR3 length is 13 residues. Germline V gene lookup returns CDR1 SGHVS and CDR2 FQNEAQ. V was trimmed by 1 base and J by 5 bases, leaving 6 bases between them. The data belong to a study of T cell responses to AZD1222 COVID-19 vaccine. Sequencing used immunoSEQ multiplex PCR; TCRdb keeps in-frame clones, though not all of them. The data hold roughly 80,000 clones, with 90% observed a single time. This clonotype was sampled from an adult who received the AZD1222 COVID-19 vaccine. This sample comprised peripheral blood, obtained 28 days after the second AZD1222 dose. The chain uses TRBV7-8 and TRBJ1-5; no firm D call. Written as DNA, the CDR3 is TGTGCCAGCAGCTTAGGATTGGATCAGCCCCAGCATTTT. Its protein is CASSLGLDQPQHF.